This T cell receptor (beta chain) derives from a study of control samples from healthy donors and cancer patients. Libraries were prepared by immunoSEQ multiplex PCR; TCRdb keeps only in-frame clonotypes and omits some of them. Of fewer than 85,000 clones in the sample, roughly nine tenths were seen once. Germline CDR1 and CDR2: DFQATT and SNEGSKA (reference sequence). This CDR3 is built from 10 residues. Trimming left V 3 bases short and J 5 bases short, with 4 bases between. This TCR derives from a man aged 25 to 45 in good health. The chain links TRBV20-1 to TRBJ2-5, with D uncertain. The sample was blood. The CDR3 loop reads CSASWETQYF. CDR3 nucleotides: TGCAGTGCTAGCTGGGAGACCCAGTACTTC.